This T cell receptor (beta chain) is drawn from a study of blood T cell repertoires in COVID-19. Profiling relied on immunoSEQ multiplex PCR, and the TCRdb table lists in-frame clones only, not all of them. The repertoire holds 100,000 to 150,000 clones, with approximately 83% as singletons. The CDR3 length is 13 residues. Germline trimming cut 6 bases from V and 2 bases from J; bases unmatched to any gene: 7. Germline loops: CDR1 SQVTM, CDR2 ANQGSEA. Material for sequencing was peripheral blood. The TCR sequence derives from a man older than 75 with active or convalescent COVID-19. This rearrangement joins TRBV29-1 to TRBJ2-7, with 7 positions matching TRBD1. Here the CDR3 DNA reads TGCAGCGTAACTGACAGGGCGCCCTACGAGCAGTACTTC. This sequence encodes CSVTDRAPYEQYF.